The rows below give T cell receptor beta chains drawn from one sample of a study of T cell responses to AZD1222 COVID-19 vaccine. Generated by immunoSEQ multiplex PCR, the TCRdb table keeps only in-frame clones and is missing some. The table lists about 210,000 clones, roughly 94% of them singletons. The specimen was peripheral blood, collected 28 days after the second dose of the MenACWY control vaccine. The receptors here all came from an adult who received the MenACWY meningococcal vaccine as a control. Each CDR3 is given with its conserved first and last residue.

>TRBJ2-2|TRBV28
CASSFSGRGDTGELFF
>TRBJ1-1|TRBV11-2
CASRRFSGNTEAFF
>TRBJ2-7|TRBV11-2
CASSPPGLAVYEQYF
>TRBJ1-4|TRBV7-9
CASSSNPGTGVEKLFF
>TRBJ2-1|TRBV7-3
CASSSGTGPYNEQFF
>TRBJ2-7|TRBV28
CASYSRRASSGSEQYF
>TRBJ2-7|TRBV11-1
CASSGGTGGLYF
>TRBJ2-5|TRBV5-1
CASSYAETQYF
>TRBJ1-1|TRBV7-9
CASSFQNTEAFF
>TRBJ2-7|TRBV29-1
CSVEWGSYEQYF
>TRBJ2-1|TRBV5-1
CASNLGRRGEQFF
>TRBJ2-1|TRBV24-1
CATSDLRGNSNNEQFF
>TRBJ2-7|TRBV11-1
CASGTSGSSYEQYF
>TRBJ2-7|TRBV10-2
CASRAGTYEQYF
>TRBJ1-1|TRBV27
CASSRWRGRMNTEAFF
>TRBJ2-3|TRBV5-1
CASSTLQGTTDTQYF
>TRBJ2-2|TRBV2
CASKPVLSGELFF
>TRBJ2-7|TRBV6-5
CASKPGTSGTYEQYF
>TRBJ2-1|TRBV7-7
CASSLAGGNEQFF
>TRBJ1-4|TRBV5-6
CASSLPGQGTEKLFF
>TRBJ2-3|TRBV3-1/TRBV3-2
CASSRTAGVVGTDTQYF
>TRBJ1-2|TRBV5-8
CASSPGGQDGYTF